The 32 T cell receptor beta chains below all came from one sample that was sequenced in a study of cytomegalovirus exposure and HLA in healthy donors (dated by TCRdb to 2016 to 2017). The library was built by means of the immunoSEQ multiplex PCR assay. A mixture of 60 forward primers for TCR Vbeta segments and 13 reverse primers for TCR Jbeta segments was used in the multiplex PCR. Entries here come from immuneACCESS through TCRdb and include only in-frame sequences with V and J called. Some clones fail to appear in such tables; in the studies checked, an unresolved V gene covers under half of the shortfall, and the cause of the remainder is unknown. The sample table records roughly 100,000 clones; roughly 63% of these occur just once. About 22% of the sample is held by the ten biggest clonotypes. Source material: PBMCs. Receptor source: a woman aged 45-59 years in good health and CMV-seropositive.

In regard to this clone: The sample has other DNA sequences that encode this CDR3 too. The CDR3 coding sequence is TGCGCCAGCAGCTTGGAATCGGTGAACTATGGCTACACCTTC. Its protein product is CASSLESVNYGYTF. The V gene is TRBV5-1, the J gene TRBJ1-2; D call uncertain. Germline assignment: CDR1 SGHRS and CDR2 YFSETQ. V was pared by 0 bases and J by 2 bases, with 8 bases between. The CDR3 has 14 amino acids.

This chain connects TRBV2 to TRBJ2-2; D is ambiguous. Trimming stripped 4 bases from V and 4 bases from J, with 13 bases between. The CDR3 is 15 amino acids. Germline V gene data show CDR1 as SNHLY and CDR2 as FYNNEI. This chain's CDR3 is CASSVTAGSTGELFF. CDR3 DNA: TGTGCCAGCAGTGTCACGGCAGGCTCCACCGGGGAGCTGTTTTTT.

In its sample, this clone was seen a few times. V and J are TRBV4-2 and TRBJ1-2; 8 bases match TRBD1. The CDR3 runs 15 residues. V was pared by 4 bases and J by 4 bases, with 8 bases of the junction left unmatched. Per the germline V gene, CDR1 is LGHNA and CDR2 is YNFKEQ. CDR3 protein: CASSPQIGQGYGYTF. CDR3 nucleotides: TGTGCCAGCAGCCCCCAGATTGGACAGGGCTATGGCTACACCTTC.

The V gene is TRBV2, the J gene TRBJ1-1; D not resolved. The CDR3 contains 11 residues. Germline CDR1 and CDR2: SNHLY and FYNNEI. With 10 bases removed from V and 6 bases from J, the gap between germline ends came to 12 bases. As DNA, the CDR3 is TGTGCCACCGGGAGGGAGGCTGAAGCTTTCTTT. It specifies CATGREAEAFF.

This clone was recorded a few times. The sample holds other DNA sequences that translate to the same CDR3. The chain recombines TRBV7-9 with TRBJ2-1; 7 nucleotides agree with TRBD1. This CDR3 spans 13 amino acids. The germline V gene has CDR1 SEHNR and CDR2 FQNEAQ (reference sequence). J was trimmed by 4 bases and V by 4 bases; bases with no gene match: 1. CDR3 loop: CASSSGQYNEQFF. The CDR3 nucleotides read TGTGCCAGCAGCTCGGGACAGTACAATGAGCAGTTCTTC.

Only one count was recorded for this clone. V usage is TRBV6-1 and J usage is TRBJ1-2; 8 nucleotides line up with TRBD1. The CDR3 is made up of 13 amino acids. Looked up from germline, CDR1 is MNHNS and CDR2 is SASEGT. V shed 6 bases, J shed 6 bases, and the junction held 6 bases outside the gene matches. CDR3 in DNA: TGTGCCAGCAGGGCATTACAGGGGGATGGCTACACCTTC. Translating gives CASRALQGDGYTF.

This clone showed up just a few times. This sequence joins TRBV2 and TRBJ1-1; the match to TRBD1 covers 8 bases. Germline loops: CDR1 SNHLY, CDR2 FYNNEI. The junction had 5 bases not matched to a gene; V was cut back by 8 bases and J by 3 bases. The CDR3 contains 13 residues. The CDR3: CASHPDRDTEAFF. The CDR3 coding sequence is TGTGCCAGCCACCCGGACAGGGACACTGAAGCTTTCTTT.

CDR3 nucleotides: TGTGCCAGCAGCTTGAGGGGGAATCCGCTCGCAGATACGCAGTATTTT. It specifies CASSLRGNPLADTQYF. This sequence joins TRBV5-6 and TRBJ2-3, with D possibly matching TRBD1 (6 bases). Germline V gene lookup returns CDR1 SGHDT and CDR2 YYEEEE. This CDR3 comprises 16 residues. V was shortened by 1 base and J by 4 bases, with 16 bases between the two germline ends.

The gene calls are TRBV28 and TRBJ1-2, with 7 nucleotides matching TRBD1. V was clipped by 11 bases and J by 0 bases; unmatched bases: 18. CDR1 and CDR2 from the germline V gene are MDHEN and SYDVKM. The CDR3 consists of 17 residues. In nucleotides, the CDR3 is TGTGCCGGCATCCTCCATGCCGGGACAGAGGCTAACTATGGCTACACCTTC. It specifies CAGILHAGTEANYGYTF.

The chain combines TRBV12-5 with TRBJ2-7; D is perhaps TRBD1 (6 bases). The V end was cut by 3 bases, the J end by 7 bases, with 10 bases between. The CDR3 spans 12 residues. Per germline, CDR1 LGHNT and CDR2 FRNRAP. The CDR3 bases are TGTGCTAGTGGTTTAGAAAGGGGGGAGCAGTACTTC. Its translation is CASGLERGEQYF.

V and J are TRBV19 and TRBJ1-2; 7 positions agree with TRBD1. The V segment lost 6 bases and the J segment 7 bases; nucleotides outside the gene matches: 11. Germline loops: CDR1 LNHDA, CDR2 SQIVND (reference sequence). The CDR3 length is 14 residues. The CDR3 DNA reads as TGTGCCAGTAGGACCGGGACAGAGTTGGGTGGCTACACCTTC. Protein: CASRTGTELGGYTF.

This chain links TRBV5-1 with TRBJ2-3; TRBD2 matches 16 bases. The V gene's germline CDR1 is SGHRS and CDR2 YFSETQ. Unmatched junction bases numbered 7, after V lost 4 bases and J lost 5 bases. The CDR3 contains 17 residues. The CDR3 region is CASSPGLAGGPGDTQYF. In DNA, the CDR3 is TGCGCCAGCAGCCCGGGACTAGCGGGGGGGCCAGGAGATACGCAGTATTTT. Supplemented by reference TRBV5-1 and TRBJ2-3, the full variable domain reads KAGVTQTPRYLIKTRGQQVTLSCSPISGHRSVSWYQQTPGQGLQFLFEYFSETQRNKGNFPGRFSGRQFSNSRSEMNVSTLELGDSALYLCASSPGLAGGPGDTQYFGPGTRLTVL.

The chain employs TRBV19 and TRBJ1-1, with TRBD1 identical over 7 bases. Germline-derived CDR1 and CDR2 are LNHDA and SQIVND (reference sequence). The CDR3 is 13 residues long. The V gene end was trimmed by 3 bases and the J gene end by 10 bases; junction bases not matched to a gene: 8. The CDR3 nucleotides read TGTGCCAGTAGTATCGGGACAGTCCCTCTAGCTTTCTTT. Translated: CASSIGTVPLAFF.

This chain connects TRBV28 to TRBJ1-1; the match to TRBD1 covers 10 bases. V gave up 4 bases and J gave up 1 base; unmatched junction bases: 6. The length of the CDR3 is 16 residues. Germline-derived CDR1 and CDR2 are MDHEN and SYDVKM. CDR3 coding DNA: TGTGCCAGCAGTTGGACAGGGGGACCATCGAACACTGAAGCTTTCTTT. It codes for CASSWTGGPSNTEAFF.

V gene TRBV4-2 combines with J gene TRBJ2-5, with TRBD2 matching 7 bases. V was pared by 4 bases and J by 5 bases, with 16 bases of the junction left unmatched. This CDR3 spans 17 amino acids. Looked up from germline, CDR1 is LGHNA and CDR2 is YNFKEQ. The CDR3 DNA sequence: TGTGCCAGCAGCCCCTATTGGGAGGGTATGATACCTGAGACCCAGTACTTC. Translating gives CASSPYWEGMIPETQYF.

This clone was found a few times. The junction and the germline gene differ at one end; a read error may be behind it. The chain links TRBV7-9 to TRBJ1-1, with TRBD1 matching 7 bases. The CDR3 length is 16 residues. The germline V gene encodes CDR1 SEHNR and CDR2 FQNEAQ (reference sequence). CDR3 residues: CSSRPDRTLLGTEAFF. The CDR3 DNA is TGTTCCAGCAGACCGGACAGGACACTATTGGGCACTGAAGCTTTCTTT.

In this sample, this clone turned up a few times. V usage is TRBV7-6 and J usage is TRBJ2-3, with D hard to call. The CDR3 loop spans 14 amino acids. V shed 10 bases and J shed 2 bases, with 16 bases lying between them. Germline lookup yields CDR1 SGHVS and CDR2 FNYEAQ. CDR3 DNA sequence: TGTGCCACCGCCGGTGGAGCTTCCACAGATACGCAGTATTTT. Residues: CATAGGASTDTQYF.

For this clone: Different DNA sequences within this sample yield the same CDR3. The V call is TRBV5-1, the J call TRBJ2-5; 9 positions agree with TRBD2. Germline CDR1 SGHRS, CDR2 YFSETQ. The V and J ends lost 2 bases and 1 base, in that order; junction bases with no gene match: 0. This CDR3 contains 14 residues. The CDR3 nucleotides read TGCGCCAGCAGCTTTAGCGGGGGCCAAGAGACCCAGTACTTC. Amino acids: CASSFSGGQETQYF.

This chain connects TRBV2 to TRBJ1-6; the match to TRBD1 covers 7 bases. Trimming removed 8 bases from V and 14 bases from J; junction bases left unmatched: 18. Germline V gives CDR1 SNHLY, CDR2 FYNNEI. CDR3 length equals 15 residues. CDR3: CASRAEGASSIALHF. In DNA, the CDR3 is TGTGCCAGCCGGGCGGAGGGGGCTTCCTCCATCGCCCTCCACTTT.

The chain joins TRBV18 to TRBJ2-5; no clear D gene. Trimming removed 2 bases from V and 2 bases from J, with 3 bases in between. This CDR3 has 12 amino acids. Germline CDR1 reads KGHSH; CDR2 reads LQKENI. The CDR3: CASSPEQETQYF. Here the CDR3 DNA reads TGTGCCAGCTCACCAGAGCAAGAGACCCAGTACTTC.

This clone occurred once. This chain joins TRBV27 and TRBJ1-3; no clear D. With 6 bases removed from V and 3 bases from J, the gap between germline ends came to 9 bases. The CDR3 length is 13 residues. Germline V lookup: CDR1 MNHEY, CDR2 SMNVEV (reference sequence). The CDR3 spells CASSPGSGNTIYF. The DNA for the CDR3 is TGTGCCAGCAGCCCCGGTAGTGGAAACACCATATATTTT.

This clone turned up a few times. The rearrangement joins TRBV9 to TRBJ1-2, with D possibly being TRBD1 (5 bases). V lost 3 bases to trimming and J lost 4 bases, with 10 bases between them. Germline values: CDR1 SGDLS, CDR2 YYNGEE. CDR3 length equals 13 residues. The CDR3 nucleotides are TGTGCCAGCAGCGAAGGGGTCTCCTATGGCTACACCTTC. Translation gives CASSEGVSYGYTF.

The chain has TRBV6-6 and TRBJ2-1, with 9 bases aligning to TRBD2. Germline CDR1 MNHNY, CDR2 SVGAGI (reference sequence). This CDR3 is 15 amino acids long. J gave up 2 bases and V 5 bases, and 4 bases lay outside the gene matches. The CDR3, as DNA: TGTGCCAGCAGTCCGTCTAGCGGGGCCTACAATGAGCAGTTCTTC. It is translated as CASSPSSGAYNEQFF.

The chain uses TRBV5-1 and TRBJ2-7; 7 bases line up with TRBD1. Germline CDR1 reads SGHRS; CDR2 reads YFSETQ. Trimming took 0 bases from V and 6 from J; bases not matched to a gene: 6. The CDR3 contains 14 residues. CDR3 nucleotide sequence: TGCGCCAGCAGCTTGGGCCAGGGGGAAGGCGAGCAGTACTTC. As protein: CASSLGQGEGEQYF.

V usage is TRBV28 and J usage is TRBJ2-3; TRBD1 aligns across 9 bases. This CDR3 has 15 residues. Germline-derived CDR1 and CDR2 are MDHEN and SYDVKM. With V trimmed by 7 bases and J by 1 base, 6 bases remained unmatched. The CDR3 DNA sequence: TGTGCCAGCACTCTACAGGGGGCAGGCACAGATACGCAGTATTTT. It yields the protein CASTLQGAGTDTQYF.

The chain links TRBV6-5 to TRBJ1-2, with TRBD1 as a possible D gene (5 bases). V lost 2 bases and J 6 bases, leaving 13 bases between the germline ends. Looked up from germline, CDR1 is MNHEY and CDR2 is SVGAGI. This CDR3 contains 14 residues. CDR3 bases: TGTGCCAGCAGTTACAAGGTGGCGGGGCATGGCTACACCTTC. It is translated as CASSYKVAGHGYTF.

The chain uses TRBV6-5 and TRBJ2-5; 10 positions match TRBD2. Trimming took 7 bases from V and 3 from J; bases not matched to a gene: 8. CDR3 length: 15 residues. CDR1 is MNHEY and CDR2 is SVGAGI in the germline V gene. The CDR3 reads CASTGVAGGEETQYF. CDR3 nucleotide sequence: TGTGCCAGCACGGGAGTAGCGGGGGGAGAAGAGACCCAGTACTTC.

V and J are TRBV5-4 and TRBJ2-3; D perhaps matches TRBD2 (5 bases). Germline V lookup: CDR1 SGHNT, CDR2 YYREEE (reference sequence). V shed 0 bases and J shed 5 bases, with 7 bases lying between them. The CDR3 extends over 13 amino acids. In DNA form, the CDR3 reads TGTGCCAGCAGCTTGGCCGAGGGAGATACGCAGTATTTT. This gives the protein CASSLAEGDTQYF.

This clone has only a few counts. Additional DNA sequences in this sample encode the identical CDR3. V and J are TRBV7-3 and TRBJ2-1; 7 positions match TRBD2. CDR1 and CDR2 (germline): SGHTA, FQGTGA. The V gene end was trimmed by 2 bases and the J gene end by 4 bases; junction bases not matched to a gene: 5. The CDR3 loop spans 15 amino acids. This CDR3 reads CASSLGGGSYNEQFF. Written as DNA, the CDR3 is TGTGCCAGCAGCTTAGGGGGGGGGAGTTACAATGAGCAGTTCTTC.

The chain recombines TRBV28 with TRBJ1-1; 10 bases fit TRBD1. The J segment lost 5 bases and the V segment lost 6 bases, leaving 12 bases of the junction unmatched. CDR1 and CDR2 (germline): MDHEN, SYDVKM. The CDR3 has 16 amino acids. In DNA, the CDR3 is TGTGCCAGCAGGGGACAGGGGTACGGGGGAGAGACTGAAGCTTTCTTT. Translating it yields CASRGQGYGGETEAFF.

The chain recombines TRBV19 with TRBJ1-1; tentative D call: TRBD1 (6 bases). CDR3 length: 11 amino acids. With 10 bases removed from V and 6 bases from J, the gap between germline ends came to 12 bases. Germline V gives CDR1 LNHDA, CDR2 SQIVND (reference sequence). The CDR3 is CATSQGPEAFF. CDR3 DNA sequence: TGTGCCACCTCACAGGGACCTGAAGCTTTCTTT.

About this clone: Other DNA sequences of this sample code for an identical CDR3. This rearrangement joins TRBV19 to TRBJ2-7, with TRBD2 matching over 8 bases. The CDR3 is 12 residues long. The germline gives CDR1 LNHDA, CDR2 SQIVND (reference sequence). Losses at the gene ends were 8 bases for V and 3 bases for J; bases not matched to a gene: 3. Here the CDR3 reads CASSSGGYEQYF. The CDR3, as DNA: TGTGCCAGTTCCAGCGGGGGCTACGAGCAGTACTTC. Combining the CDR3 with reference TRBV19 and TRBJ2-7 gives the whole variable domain DGGITQSPKYLFRKEGQNVTLSCEQNLNHDAMYWYRQDPGQGLRLIYYSQIVNDFQKGDIAEGYSVSREKKESFPLTVTSAQKNPTAFYLCASSSGGYEQYFGPGTRLTVT.